This TCR beta chain was identified during a study of OX40 agonist ivuxolimab in advanced cancers. In the study overall: Three patients had partial responses: one hepatocellular carcinoma, two cutaneous melanoma. Study observations and caveats: There was clonal expansion of CD4+ and CD8+ blood T cells by week 6 at 0.1 to 3.0 mg/kg.

Details on this clone: The antigen is undetermined.

Produced via immunoSEQ multiplex PCR; TCRdb's table is partial and in-frame only. The table has about 17,000 clones, about 90% seen once. This sample comprised CD4+ or CD8+ T cells sorted from blood, obtained in a trial of the OX40 agonist ivuxolimab. This clonotype was sampled from an adult with an advanced solid tumor such as melanoma, head and neck, liver or kidney cancer.

CDR3 in DNA: TGTGCCAGCAGCCCCACCGGGACAGGGGTTGGCTACACCTTC. Its protein product is CASSPTGTGVGYTF. The rearrangement links TRBV5-5 to TRBJ1-2; 10 positions agree with TRBD1. The CDR3 runs to 14 residues. Trimming took 4 bases from V and 7 from J; bases not matched to a gene: 7. CDR1 is SGHKS, CDR2 YYEKEE, per germline (reference sequence).